These T cell receptor beta chains were read from a single sample in a study of long-term antiretroviral therapy in people with HIV. This table comes from immunoSEQ multiplex PCR, and its TCRdb copy is limited to in-frame clones, with some not included. The sample shows 25,000 to 40,000 clones, 70% to 90% of them seen only once. The specimen was unsorted PBMCs, collected 1.1 years after starting antiretroviral therapy. All receptors derive from a man aged 18 to 29 with HIV. Each CDR3 is given with its conserved first and last residue. Fields, in order: clone size, V gene, J gene, D gene, CDR3 protein, CDR3 DNA. A D gene is named only where the DNA matches it firmly. The size field is filled for only some rows; it gives once, few, many or a size class.

NA	TRBV11-1	TRBJ2-1	TRBD1	CASSLGQGPYNEQFF	TGTGCCAGCAGCTTAGGACAGGGGCCCTACAATGAGCAGTTCTTC
once	TRBV7-2	TRBJ2-7	NA	CASSLEGLSSYEQYF	TGTGCCAGCAGCTTAGAGGGGCTATCCTCCTACGAGCAGTACTTC
once	TRBV6-6	TRBJ2-7	NA	CASSSSPYEQYF	TGTGCCAGCAGCTCCTCACCTTACGAGCAGTACTTC
NA	TRBV7-2	TRBJ2-7	NA	CASSLNPGRDEQYF	TGTGCCAGCAGCTTAAATCCGGGTAGAGACGAGCAGTACTTC
NA	TRBV5-4	TRBJ2-1	TRBD2	CASSGGGRLAVYNEQFF	TGTGCCAGCAGCGGGGGGGGGAGACTAGCGGTCTACAATGAGCAGTTCTTC
NA	TRBV25-1	TRBJ2-7	TRBD2	CASGRTSGDEQYF	TGTGCCAGCGGGAGGACTAGCGGCGACGAGCAGTACTTC
NA	TRBV7-3	TRBJ1-2	TRBD1	CASSPGQTGSPSYYGYTF	TGTGCCAGCAGCCCTGGTCAGACAGGGAGTCCTAGTTACTATGGCTACACCTTC
NA	TRBV20-1	TRBJ1-1	NA	CRSPTGSPAFF	TGCAGATCCCCCACAGGGAGCCCAGCTTTCTTT
NA	TRBV6-5	TRBJ1-2	NA	CASSTYLQGVYGYTF	TGTGCCAGCAGTACCTACCTACAGGGAGTCTATGGCTACACCTTC
NA	TRBV5-1	TRBJ2-1	TRBD2	CASSANLAGGGNEQFF	TGCGCCAGCAGCGCCAACCTAGCGGGGGGGGGTAATGAGCAGTTCTTC
few	TRBV2	TRBJ1-5	TRBD1	CASSQTGVDQPQHF	TGTGCCAGCAGCCAGACAGGGGTCGATCAGCCCCAGCATTTT
NA	TRBV5-5	TRBJ1-1	NA	CASSVRQLNTEAFF	TGTGCCAGCAGCGTAAGACAATTGAACACTGAAGCTTTCTTT
NA	TRBV9	TRBJ2-3	NA	CASSVALGGSTDTQYF	TGTGCCAGCAGCGTAGCCCTTGGCGGGAGCACAGATACGCAGTATTTT
NA	TRBV7-7	TRBJ2-2	NA	CASSPRSNTGELFF	TGTGCTAGCAGCCCACGATCGAACACCGGGGAGCTGTTTTTT
NA	TRBV4-1	TRBJ1-1	NA	CASSQAGSPANTEAFF	TGCGCCAGCAGCCAAGCCGGCAGCCCAGCCAACACTGAAGCTTTCTTT
NA	TRBV7-2	TRBJ1-1	NA	CASSLALGRTEAFF	TGTGCCAGCAGCTTAGCGCTGGGGAGGACTGAAGCTTTCTTT
NA	TRBV7-9	TRBJ1-5	NA	CASSLAGSSNQPQHF	TGTGCCAGCAGCTTAGCAGGGAGTAGCAATCAGCCCCAGCATTTT
NA	TRBV4-2	TRBJ1-2	NA	CASSQTTGYGYTF	TGTGCCAGCAGCCAGACAACGGGCTATGGCTACACCTTC
NA	TRBV5-5	TRBJ2-5	TRBD2	CASSLHIAGGSGETQYF	TGTGCCAGCAGCTTACATATAGCGGGGGGATCGGGAGAGACCCAGTACTTC
NA	TRBV7-6	TRBJ2-2	TRBD2	CASSFPLISGGPDANTGELFF	TGTGCCAGCAGCTTCCCCTTAATTAGCGGGGGGCCCGATGCGAACACCGGGGAGCTGTTTTTT
once	TRBV4-3	TRBJ1-2	NA	CASSPSFSGVGADYGYTF	TGCGCCAGCAGCCCAAGTTTTTCGGGTGTAGGTGCCGACTATGGCTACACCTTC
once	TRBV30	TRBJ2-7	TRBD1	CAWSPRDRVYYEQYF	TGTGCCTGGAGTCCCCGGGACAGGGTTTACTACGAGCAGTACTTC
NA	TRBV9	TRBJ2-5	TRBD1	CASSPRSWTGEGTQYF	TGTGCCAGCAGCCCACGCTCCTGGACAGGGGAAGGGACCCAGTACTTC
NA	TRBV2	TRBJ2-1	NA	CASSDVGTLEQFF	TGTGCCAGCAGTGATGTAGGGACATTGGAGCAGTTCTTC
few	TRBV6-1	TRBJ1-5	NA	CASSEGPYSNQPQHF	TGTGCCAGCAGTGAAGGGCCGTATAGCAATCAGCCCCAGCATTTT
NA	TRBV9	TRBJ2-1	TRBD1	CASAARDRTHNEQFF	TGTGCCAGCGCGGCGAGGGACAGAACACACAATGAGCAGTTCTTC
NA	TRBV7-7	TRBJ2-3	TRBD1	CASSLGRQGADTQYF	TGTGCTAGCAGCTTAGGGAGACAGGGGGCAGATACGCAGTATTTT
NA	TRBV18	TRBJ2-3	NA	CASSGGDSTDTQYF	TGTGCCAGCTCTGGAGGGGACAGCACAGATACGCAGTATTTT
NA	TRBV5-4	TRBJ2-5	TRBD2	CASGREALKETQYF	TGTGCTTCGGGGCGGGAGGCCTTAAAAGAGACCCAGTACTTC
few	TRBV11-3	TRBJ1-5	NA	CASRLRGSGNQPQHF	TGTGCCAGCAGACTTAGGGGGTCGGGCAATCAGCCCCAGCATTTT
NA	TRBV14	TRBJ2-5	NA	CASSQDSLTQYF	TGTGCCAGCAGCCAAGACAGTTTAACCCAGTACTTC
few	TRBV28	TRBJ1-5	NA	CASTLQRNQPQHF	TGTGCCAGCACCCTACAGAGGAATCAGCCCCAGCATTTT
NA	TRBV4-2	TRBJ2-1	NA	CASSHPDYTLVEHNEQFF	TGTGCCAGCAGCCATCCCGACTATACCCTAGTAGAACACAATGAGCAGTTCTTC
NA	TRBV11-2	TRBJ2-7	NA	CASTPDLGTAYEQYF	TGTGCCAGCACCCCTGATCTGGGCACAGCCTACGAGCAGTACTTC
NA	TRBV30	TRBJ2-3	NA	CAWSRGGGTDTQYF	TGTGCCTGGAGTCGAGGCGGGGGCACAGATACGCAGTATTTT
NA	TRBV4-1	TRBJ2-1	TRBD2	CASSNRDRTSGRYSYNEQFF	TGCGCCAGCAGCAACAGGGACAGGACTAGCGGGAGGTACTCCTACAATGAGCAGTTCTTC
NA	TRBV28	TRBJ1-5	NA	CASSFTSSDQPQHF	TGTGCCAGCAGTTTTACATCTTCGGATCAGCCCCAGCATTTT
NA	TRBV28	TRBJ2-1	NA	CASSSRGLRYNEQFF	TGTGCCAGCAGTTCCAGAGGTCTTCGCTACAATGAGCAGTTCTTC
NA	TRBV27	TRBJ1-2	TRBD1	CASSSGTEGARGYTF	TGTGCCAGCAGTTCGGGAACAGAGGGGGCGCGGGGCTACACCTTC
NA	TRBV28	TRBJ2-7	TRBD2	CASSHTPAKRAGGPAYEQYF	TGTGCCAGCAGCCATACCCCTGCCAAAAGAGCGGGAGGGCCGGCCTACGAGCAGTACTTC
NA	TRBV7-3	TRBJ2-2	NA	CASSFSGGPNTGELFF	TGTGCCAGCAGCTTCTCGGGGGGCCCGAACACCGGGGAGCTGTTTTTT
NA	TRBV9	TRBJ1-5	NA	CASSVDGVAEPQHF	TGTGCCAGCAGCGTAGATGGGGTTGCGGAGCCCCAGCATTTT
NA	TRBV5-1	TRBJ2-5	NA	CASSSLNKETQYF	TGCGCCAGCAGCTCTCTGAACAAAGAGACCCAGTACTTC
NA	TRBV7-8	TRBJ2-1	NA	CASSLLDRSNEQFF	TGTGCCAGCAGCTTATTAGACAGGTCGAATGAGCAGTTCTTC
NA	TRBV4-1	TRBJ1-2	TRBD1	CASSQGQGKTKNYGYTF	TGCGCCAGCAGCCAGGGACAGGGGAAAACAAAGAACTATGGCTACACCTTC
NA	TRBV9	TRBJ2-3	TRBD2	CASSVIAGETDTQYF	TGTGCCAGCAGCGTAATAGCGGGAGAGACAGATACGCAGTATTTT
NA	TRBV7-3	TRBJ2-7	TRBD2	CASSLSGGTSYEQYF	TGTGCCAGCAGCTTAAGCGGGGGGACCTCCTACGAGCAGTACTTC
medium-sized	TRBV9	TRBJ1-1	NA	CASSVGSDGNTEAFF	TGTGCCAGCAGCGTAGGGTCTGACGGGAACACTGAAGCTTTCTTT
NA	TRBV5-1	TRBJ1-3	NA	CASSLGPTGATGNTIYF	TGCGCCAGCAGCTTGGGGCCTACAGGTGCCACTGGAAACACCATATATTTT
once	TRBV9	TRBJ2-3	NA	CASSVEGGSSTDTQYF	TGTGCCAGCAGCGTAGAGGGGGGCTCTAGCACAGATACGCAGTATTTT
once	TRBV30	TRBJ2-5	NA	CAWSLRRETQYF	TGTGCCTGGAGCCTGAGAAGAGAGACCCAGTACTTC
NA	TRBV5-3	TRBJ1-1	NA	CARSPKNRAEAFF	TGTGCCAGAAGCCCTAAAAACAGGGCTGAAGCTTTCTTT
NA	TRBV28	TRBJ2-1	NA	CASSSYNEQFF	TGTGCCAGCAGTTCCTACAATGAGCAGTTCTTC